What follows are 23 T cell receptor beta chains derived from one specimen sequenced in a study of T cells after yellow fever vaccination. MiXCR was run by TCRdb on the 5' RACE reads, yielding one entry per CDR3 protein. Among 300,000 to 400,000 distinct CDR3 sequences, over 8% were seen once, and the ten largest hold more than 15%. This specimen was PBMCs, taken on the day of the first yellow fever vaccination. The receptors were gathered from a man younger than 30 who received the YFV17D yellow fever vaccine.

This clonotype was seen repeatedly, ten times or more. The V and J genes are TRBV20-1 and TRBJ1-1; D gene uncertain. The CDR3 is 14 amino acids. The germline V gene has CDR1 DFQATT and CDR2 SNEGSKA (reference sequence). V was shortened by 0 bases and J by 2 bases, with 10 bases between the two germline ends. In DNA, the CDR3 is TGCAGTGCTAGAGATGAGGGAATAAACACTGAAGCTTTCTTT. It specifies CSARDEGINTEAFF.

On this clonotype itself: A much larger clone lies a single base off, so this may be a read error. This chain links TRBV12-3 or TRBV12-4 with TRBJ2-7, with a weak D call TRBD2 (7 bases). The CDR3 spans 14 residues. V lost 4 bases to trimming and J lost 4 bases, with 14 bases between them. CDR3 in DNA: TGTGCCAGCAGTTCGCGGGGGCAAGATTACGAGCAGTACTTC. Amino acids: CASSSRGQDYEQYF.

This clonotype was observed many times. The CDR3 loop is CASSYLTSGTLYEQFF. The CDR3 DNA reads TGTGCCAGCAGTTATCTGACTAGCGGGACCCTCTATGAGCAGTTCTTC. The genes are TRBV6-2 or TRBV6-3 and TRBJ2-1, with 11 bases lining up with TRBD2. The V segment lost 3 bases and the J segment 8 bases; nucleotides outside the gene matches: 9. Germline CDR1 and CDR2: MNHEY and SVGEGT. This CDR3 has 16 residues.

The CDR3, as DNA: TGCGCCAGCAGCTTTGGAGGCTTGCGTACAGGGGAGGAGACCCAGTACTTC. Translated, it gives CASSFGGLRTGEETQYF. J is TRBJ2-5 and V is TRBV5-1; 7 positions match TRBD1. Per the germline V gene, CDR1 is SGHRS and CDR2 is YFSETQ. The CDR3 has 17 residues. The J segment lost 5 bases and the V segment lost 2 bases, leaving 15 bases of the junction unmatched.

In its sample, this clonotype was seen a few times. The CDR3 DNA is TGCGCCAGCAGCCAGGGACTAGCGGGGGGGACAGATACGCAGTATTTT. As protein: CASSQGLAGGTDTQYF. This chain joins TRBV5-1 and TRBJ2-3, with 16 bases matching TRBD2. The junction had 2 bases not matched to a gene; V was cut back by 4 bases and J by 3 bases. The CDR3 has 16 residues. In germline, CDR1 is SGHRS, CDR2 YFSETQ.

The CDR3 sequence: CASSPTGPGNNEQFF. The CDR3, as DNA: TGCGCCAGCAGCCCCACGGGCCCAGGGAACAATGAGCAGTTCTTC. The chain combines TRBV5-1 with TRBJ2-1; D may be TRBD1 (5 bases). This CDR3 contains 15 residues. V lost 4 bases, J lost 5 bases, and 16 bases lay in between. Germline lookup yields CDR1 SGHRS and CDR2 YFSETQ.

This clonotype was counted only a few times. The J gene is TRBJ2-2, the V gene TRBV18; D tentatively fits TRBD1 or TRBD2 (5 bases each). V was pared by 3 bases and J by 3 bases, with 5 bases between. The CDR3 has 13 residues. Per germline, CDR1 KGHSH and CDR2 LQKENI. This CDR3 is CASSPGDTGELFF. The DNA of the CDR3 is TGTGCCAGCTCACCGGGGGACACCGGGGAGCTGTTTTTT.

The chain recombines TRBV19 with TRBJ2-6, with TRBD2 as a possible D gene (5 bases). Trimming took 2 bases from V and 8 from J, leaving 7 bases between them. CDR1 and CDR2 (germline): LNHDA, SQIVND (reference sequence). The CDR3 has 13 amino acids. As DNA, the CDR3 is TGTGCCAGTAGTATACGGGGATCCAACGTCCTGACTTTC. Translation gives CASSIRGSNVLTF.

The rearrangement links TRBV4-3 to TRBJ2-5, with 9 bases matching TRBD2. The germline gives CDR1 LGHNA, CDR2 YSLEER. The J segment lost 5 bases and the V segment lost 0 bases, leaving 7 bases of the junction unmatched. CDR3 length equals 16 residues. This CDR3 reads CASSQETSGLEETQYF. The CDR3 DNA is TGCGCCAGCAGCCAAGAGACTAGCGGACTCGAGGAGACCCAGTACTTC.

This rearrangement joins TRBV9 to TRBJ2-3, with 14 bases matching TRBD2. The V and J ends lost 0 bases and 0 bases, in that order; junction bases with no gene match: 6. Germline values: CDR1 SGDLS, CDR2 YYNGEE. The CDR3 loop spans 19 amino acids. The CDR3 reads CASSVGGLAGAWSTDTQYF. The CDR3 region has the DNA TGTGCCAGCAGCGTAGGGGGACTAGCGGGGGCGTGGAGCACAGATACGCAGTATTTT.

This clonotype has a handful of counts. J is TRBJ2-5 and V is TRBV19; 9 bases agree with TRBD1. There are 14 residues in the CDR3. V shed 6 bases, J shed 2 bases, and the junction held 4 bases outside the gene matches. Germline CDR1 LNHDA, CDR2 SQIVND (reference sequence). The CDR3 sequence: CASRTDRGQETQYF. The CDR3 DNA follows: TGTGCCAGTAGGACGGACAGGGGTCAAGAGACCCAGTACTTC.

J is TRBJ2-7 and V is TRBV7-2; 7 bases map to TRBD1. The CDR3 runs 16 residues. The V segment lost 3 bases and the J segment 5 bases; nucleotides outside the gene matches: 13. Germline V lookup: CDR1 SGHTA, CDR2 FQGNSA. CDR3 loop: CASSFLRQGPGNEQYF. The CDR3 region has the DNA TGTGCCAGCAGCTTCCTACGACAGGGTCCAGGGAACGAGCAGTACTTC.

This clonotype was seen only a few times. The chain carries TRBV2 and TRBJ1-1; maybe TRBD1 (6 bases). With 3 bases removed from V and 0 bases from J, the gap between germline ends came to 11 bases. The CDR3 has 15 residues. The germline CDR1 and CDR2 sequences are SNHLY and FYNNEI. DNA for the CDR3: TGTGCCAGCAGTGATCAGGGGCGATTGAACACTGAAGCTTTCTTT. Translation: CASSDQGRLNTEAFF.

This clonotype was seen a handful of times. This chain connects TRBV3-1 to TRBJ1-1; tentatively, D is TRBD1 (6 bases). V dropped 1 base and J dropped 4 bases, with 10 bases sitting between them. CDR1 and CDR2 (germline): LGHDT, YNNKEL (reference sequence). The CDR3 covers 14 residues. CDR3 DNA sequence: TGTGCCAGCAGCCAAGTAAGGGGGAGCACTGAAGCTTTCTTT. Its protein is CASSQVRGSTEAFF. The variable domain in full, with the rest retrieved from reference TRBV3-1 and TRBJ1-1, is DTAVSQTPKYLVTQMGNDKSIKCEQNLGHDTMYWYKQDSKKFLKIMFSYNNKELIINETVPNRFSPKSPDKAHLNLHINSLELGDSAVYFCASSQVRGSTEAFFGQGTRLTVV.

This clonotype turned up a few times. The V and J genes are TRBV30 and TRBJ1-2, with 7 bases that match TRBD1. Germline trimming cut 2 bases from V and 8 bases from J; bases unmatched to any gene: 5. This CDR3 region has 12 residues. CDR1 and CDR2 (germline): GTSNPN, SVGIG (reference sequence). CDR3 residues: CAWSRQQGGYTF. In nucleotides, the CDR3 is TGTGCCTGGAGTAGGCAACAGGGGGGCTACACCTTC.

This clonotype was counted between two and nine times. The CDR3 is CASSLAAGETGELFF. In nucleotides, the CDR3 is TGTGCCAGCAGCTTGGCGGCAGGGGAAACCGGGGAGCTGTTTTTT. This chain uses TRBV7-9 with TRBJ2-2; D is possibly TRBD1 (6 bases). The CDR3 is made up of 15 amino acids. The germline V gene encodes CDR1 SEHNR and CDR2 FQNEAQ (reference sequence). The V end lost 3 bases, the J end lost 5 bases, and 13 bases lay between the germline ends.

This clonotype was found a few times. The chain links TRBV12-3 or TRBV12-4 to TRBJ2-7, with 7 bases that match TRBD2. The CDR3 is 13 residues long. The J segment lost 2 bases and the V segment lost 4 bases, leaving 2 bases of the junction unmatched. The CDR3 is CASSWGGAYEQYF. The CDR3, as DNA: TGTGCCAGCAGTTGGGGGGGGGCCTACGAGCAGTACTTC.

This chain uses TRBV12-3 or TRBV12-4 with TRBJ1-3; D perhaps matches TRBD1 (5 bases). The CDR3 runs to 15 residues. V was trimmed by 1 base and J by 6 bases, leaving 13 bases between them. The CDR3 is CASSLGLPGLNTIYF. CDR3 DNA: TGTGCCAGCAGTTTAGGCCTCCCAGGGTTAAACACCATATATTTT.

The chain combines TRBV10-3 with TRBJ2-1, with TRBD2 matching 12 bases. V trimming: 6 bases; J trimming: 6 bases; junction bases outside the gene matches: 6. CDR1 ENHRY and CDR2 SYGVKD come from the germline V gene. This CDR3 has 15 amino acids. CDR3 sequence: CAISASGGAGNEQFF. CDR3 nucleotide sequence: TGTGCCATCAGCGCTAGCGGGGGGGCTGGCAATGAGCAGTTCTTC.

Only a few counts were recorded for this clonotype. The rearrangement links TRBV4-3 to TRBJ1-5; possible D gene TRBD1, 5 bases. The germline V gene has CDR1 LGHNA and CDR2 YSLEER. The V end lost 6 bases, the J end lost 6 bases, and 15 bases lay between the germline ends. The CDR3 contains 14 residues. The CDR3 sequence is CASSRTGGVQPQHF. The CDR3 bases are TGCGCCAGCAGTCGCACCGGGGGAGTTCAGCCCCAGCATTTT.

About this clonotype: Just one base apart from a much larger clone, this may be a read error. The chain has TRBV7-8 and TRBJ2-3, with D possibly matching TRBD1 (6 bases). The germline V and J ends were trimmed by 2 bases and 6 bases, with 24 bases remaining between them. The CDR3 contains 18 residues. Germline values: CDR1 SGHVS, CDR2 FQNEAQ. The CDR3 DNA follows: TGTGCCAGCAGCTTATCCCTGACGTGGGACATTAGTAAGGATACGCAGTATTTT. Translating gives CASSLSLTWDISKDTQYF.

This clonotype was detected a few times. The genes are TRBV12-3 or TRBV12-4 and TRBJ2-5; possibly TRBD1 for D (6 bases). This CDR3 is built from 14 residues. Trimming removed 6 bases at V and 5 bases at J, with 16 bases between. This CDR3 is CASSRDTGTETQYF. The CDR3 DNA reads as TGTGCCAGCAGCAGGGACACCGGAACGGAGACCCAGTACTTC.

The chain couples TRBV7-9 to TRBJ2-1, with D maybe TRBD2 (6 bases). The CDR3 extends over 14 amino acids. The V gene lost 5 bases and the J gene lost 7 bases, with 15 bases spanning the gap. Germline assignment: CDR1 SEHNR and CDR2 FQNEAQ (reference sequence). The CDR3 DNA reads as TGTGCCAGCAGCCTATCCGGGACTGGGAATGAGCAGTTCTTC. Translated, it gives CASSLSGTGNEQFF.